Following are 27 T cell receptor beta chains from one sample sequenced in a study of vaccination and CD4 T cells after COVID-19. The antigens of these receptors remain unknown. As for treatment: approximately 11-day PBMC culture with coronavirus spike peptide pools or control peptides (ViraFEST assay). Once obtained from cultured CD4+ T cells, the DNA was sequenced using the Oncomine TCR Beta short-read assay. In TCRdb, the PCR reads were re-called with MiXCR into one record per CDR3 protein. The sample lists about 5,100 distinct CDR3 sequences, roughly 27% occurring once. This sample comprised CD4+ T cells from blood, cultured in vitro, obtained after SARS-CoV-2 vaccination. These TCRs come from a human donor who had recovered from COVID-19.

V usage is TRBV6-1 and J usage is TRBJ2-3; 9 bases match TRBD2. Trimming removed 7 bases from V and 4 bases from J; junction bases left unmatched: 6. Germline V gives CDR1 MNHNS, CDR2 SASEGT. The CDR3 is made up of 14 amino acids. The DNA for the CDR3 is TGTGCCAGCAAGGTGGGACTAGCTCCAGATACGCAGTATTTT. Residues: CASKVGLAPDTQYF.

The CDR3 DNA sequence: TGTGCCACCAGTGCCGGGCCCTATACCTATAGCAATCAGCCCCAGCATTTT. Translation: CATSAGPYTYSNQPQHF. The chain employs TRBV24-1 and TRBJ1-5; D gene uncertain. Germline V lookup: CDR1 KGHDR, CDR2 SFDVKD. The CDR3 has 17 amino acids. Deletions cut 5 bases from V and 0 bases from J, with 16 bases between.

The V and J genes are TRBV7-9 and TRBJ2-7; possible D gene TRBD1, 6 bases. CDR3 length: 12 amino acids. Between the trimmed V and J ends, which lost 5 bases and 4 bases, there was a span of 9 bases. Germline V gene data show CDR1 as SEHNR and CDR2 as FQNEAQ (reference sequence). For the CDR3, the DNA is TGTGCCAGCAGCACACAGGGATACGAGCAGTACTTC. Encoded protein: CASSTQGYEQYF.

The V call is TRBV6-1, the J call TRBJ2-1; D is tentatively TRBD1 or TRBD2 (7 bases each). Germline V gives CDR1 MNHNS, CDR2 SASEGT. The CDR3 totals 12 residues. The ends were cut back, 6 bases at V and 15 bases at J, with 18 bases in the middle. The CDR3 sequence: CASSHQGGPGFF. The CDR3 DNA reads as TGTGCCAGCAGCCACCAGGGGGGGCCGGGGTTCTTC.

There are a few counts of this clonotype. V usage is TRBV2 and J usage is TRBJ1-5; tentative D call: TRBD1 (6 bases). The CDR3 spans 15 residues. V dropped 3 bases and J dropped 3 bases, with 12 bases sitting between them. Germline V CDR1 and CDR2: SNHLY, FYNNEI. The CDR3 sequence: CASSDRGANNQPQHF. In DNA, the CDR3 is TGTGCCAGCAGTGACAGGGGCGCTAACAATCAGCCCCAGCATTTT.

The chain carries TRBV28 and TRBJ2-1, with 9 bases identical to TRBD2. This CDR3 contains 16 residues. V shed 5 bases and J 3 bases; nucleotides not matched to a gene: 8. The V gene's germline CDR1 is MDHEN and CDR2 SYDVKM. The CDR3 DNA sequence: TGTGCCAGCAGTCAGGCGGGGGGGCGACTCTACAATGAGCAGTTCTTC. Translated, it gives CASSQAGGRLYNEQFF.

The chain carries TRBV2 and TRBJ2-3; D could derive from TRBD1 or TRBD2 (6 bases each). The length of the CDR3 is 13 residues. Trimming shortened V by 4 bases and J by 5 bases, and 10 bases separated the two germline ends. The germline V gene has CDR1 SNHLY and CDR2 FYNNEI. The DNA for the CDR3 is TGTGCCAGCAGTGGGGGGCGGGAAGATACGCAGTATTTT. Its protein is CASSGGREDTQYF.

In this sample, this clonotype turned up a few times. This chain links TRBV28 with TRBJ2-5, with D possibly matching TRBD2 (6 bases). The germline gives CDR1 MDHEN, CDR2 SYDVKM. This CDR3 is built from 16 residues. Between the trimmed V and J ends, which lost 3 bases and 0 bases, there was a span of 14 bases. The CDR3 coding sequence is TGTGCCAGCAGTTTTTCGTGGGTAGCGGACCAAGAGACCCAGTACTTC. Translation: CASSFSWVADQETQYF.

This clonotype was seen a few times. The rearrangement links TRBV7-8 to TRBJ2-1, with D possibly matching TRBD2 (6 bases). The CDR3 consists of 14 residues. The V gene lost 2 bases and the J gene lost 8 bases, with 13 bases spanning the gap. CDR1 and CDR2 from the germline V gene are SGHVS and FQNEAQ. The chain's CDR3 is CASSLPGLRHEQFF. CDR3 in DNA: TGTGCCAGCAGCTTACCGGGACTGAGGCATGAGCAGTTCTTC.

In DNA form, the CDR3 reads TGTGCCAGCAGCTTTACTACGAAAACTGAAGCTTTCTTT. Amino acids: CASSFTTKTEAFF. The gene calls are TRBV11-3 and TRBJ1-1; no definite D call. V lost 3 bases, J lost 5 bases, and 10 bases lay in between. In germline, CDR1 is SGHNT, CDR2 YENEEA. There are 13 residues in the CDR3.

This clonotype occurred a few times. The genes are TRBV7-9 and TRBJ1-2, with 8 bases that match TRBD1. The CDR3 has 15 residues. The germline V gene has CDR1 SEHNR and CDR2 FQNEAQ (reference sequence). V lost 2 bases to trimming and J lost 8 bases; unmatched junction nucleotides: 10. The CDR3 reads CASSLSWTGFSGYTF. The CDR3 DNA follows: TGTGCCAGCAGCTTATCGTGGACAGGGTTTAGCGGCTACACCTTC.

This clonotype has only a few counts. The J gene is TRBJ1-1, the V gene TRBV7-2; unclear D gene. Trimming removed 0 bases from V and 0 bases from J, with 5 bases in between. The CDR3 runs 14 residues. Germline lookup yields CDR1 SGHTA and CDR2 FQGNSA. CDR3 sequence reads: CASSLAHMNTEAFF. The CDR3 DNA is TGTGCCAGCAGCTTAGCCCACATGAACACTGAAGCTTTCTTT.

This clonotype was counted only a few times. The chain has TRBV10-2 and TRBJ1-5; a possible D gene is TRBD1 (5 bases). V was trimmed by 0 bases and J by 7 bases, leaving 10 bases between them. Germline V gene sequence: CDR1 WSHSY, CDR2 SAAADI. This CDR3 spans 14 amino acids. Here the CDR3 reads CASSESGVGQPQHF. Here the CDR3 DNA reads TGCGCCAGCAGTGAGTCAGGGGTTGGGCAGCCCCAGCATTTT.

As to this clonotype: This may be a read error, as it is one base from a much larger clone. V usage is TRBV11-3 and J usage is TRBJ2-5; TRBD2 is a possible D gene (7 bases). The CDR3 length is 14 residues. V was pared by 5 bases and J by 5 bases, with 15 bases between. Germline V CDR1 and CDR2: SGHNT, YENEEA. The CDR3 sequence: CASSARGGLETQYF. In nucleotides, the CDR3 is TGTGCCAGCAGCGCTAGGGGGGGCTTGGAGACCCAGTACTTC.

This rearrangement joins TRBV20-1 to TRBJ1-3, with 7 bases fitting TRBD1. Germline lookup yields CDR1 DFQATT and CDR2 SNEGSKA (reference sequence). CDR3 length: 13 residues. Germline trimming cut 4 bases from V and 1 base from J; bases unmatched to any gene: 1. The chain's CDR3 is CSAMDRSGNTIYF. Written as DNA, the CDR3 is TGCAGTGCTATGGACAGGTCTGGAAACACCATATATTTT.

This clonotype has a handful of counts. This sequence joins TRBV6-1 and TRBJ1-2, with TRBD1 as a possible D gene (6 bases). The length of the CDR3 is 14 residues. The V gene's germline CDR1 is MNHNS and CDR2 SASEGT. Trimming pared 6 bases from V and 8 bases from J, leaving 19 bases between. For the CDR3, the DNA is TGTGCCAGCAGAAACGGACAGCTGATCGGCGGCTACACCTTC. Residues: CASRNGQLIGGYTF.

This clonotype showed up just a few times. The rearrangement links TRBV28 to TRBJ2-1, with 9 bases lining up with TRBD1. The CDR3 sequence is 12 residues long. V shed 8 bases and J 8 bases; nucleotides not matched to a gene: 4. Per the germline V gene, CDR1 is MDHEN and CDR2 is SYDVKM. CDR3 DNA: TGTGCCAGCGGGACAGGGTTGTATGAGCAGTTCTTC. Amino acid sequence: CASGTGLYEQFF. Full variable domain (outside the CDR3, taken from reference TRBV28 and TRBJ2-1): DVKVTQSSRYLVKRTGEKVFLECVQDMDHENMFWYRQDPGLGLRLIYFSYDVKMKEKGDIPEGYSVSREKKERFSLILESASTNQTSMYLCASGTGLYEQFFGPGTRLTVL.

The sample holds a few counts of this clonotype. Here the CDR3 DNA reads TGTGCCAGCACCATGATTGGGTACGAGCAGTACTTC. Its protein is CASTMIGYEQYF. The gene calls are TRBV2 and TRBJ2-7; D unresolved. V was trimmed by 7 bases and J by 4 bases, leaving 11 bases between them. Germline V gene lookup returns CDR1 SNHLY and CDR2 FYNNEI. CDR3 size: 12 residues.

This clonotype was seen once. The CDR3 nucleotides read TGTGCCAGCACCCCCCTAGCGGGGTACGGGACGGCGGGAGGCTACACCTTC. This translates into CASTPLAGYGTAGGYTF. This sequence joins TRBV7-9 and TRBJ1-2, with a weak D call TRBD1 (5 bases). In germline, CDR1 is SEHNR, CDR2 FQNEAQ (reference sequence). The V end was cut by 7 bases, the J end by 8 bases, with 29 bases between. This CDR3 is 17 amino acids long.

The sample holds one count of this clonotype. The chain couples TRBV7-8 to TRBJ2-2, with 9 bases that match TRBD2. Germline CDR1 and CDR2: SGHVS and FQNEAQ. V gave up 5 bases and J gave up 8 bases; unmatched junction bases: 12. The CDR3 length is 16 residues. DNA of the CDR3: TGTGCCAGCAGCGCCAAGGCGGGAGGGTCGGCTGGGGAGCTGTTTTTT. Protein: CASSAKAGGSAGELFF.

This clonotype was counted between two and nine times. The J gene is TRBJ2-1, the V gene TRBV20-1, with 7 bases aligning to TRBD2. Trimming cost V 0 bases and J 5 bases; bases outside gene matches: 7. The CDR3 covers 15 residues. Germline-derived CDR1 and CDR2 are DFQATT and SNEGSKA (reference sequence). CDR3 protein: CSARDPSGAHNEQFF. CDR3 in DNA: TGCAGTGCTAGAGATCCGAGCGGGGCCCACAATGAGCAGTTCTTC.

This clonotype was observed a single time. The CDR3 nucleotides are TGTGCCAGCAGCCAAAACGGGGGGGCAGAGACCCAGTACTTC. It translates to CASSQNGGAETQYF. The chain joins TRBV11-3 to TRBJ2-5; TRBD2 matches at 8 bases. V gave up 5 bases and J gave up 4 bases; unmatched junction bases: 6. CDR3 length: 14 residues. The V gene's germline CDR1 is SGHNT and CDR2 YENEEA.

V gene TRBV19 combines with J gene TRBJ2-7; 7 nucleotides match TRBD2. This CDR3 comprises 14 residues. V lost 5 bases, J lost 3 bases, and 7 bases stayed unmatched. Looked up from germline, CDR1 is LNHDA and CDR2 is SQIVND (reference sequence). The CDR3 sequence: CASSLSGENYEQYF. DNA for the CDR3: TGTGCCAGTAGTCTAAGCGGGGAAAACTACGAGCAGTACTTC.

The chain recombines TRBV6-2 or TRBV6-3 with TRBJ2-7; D possibly corresponds to TRBD1 (7 bases). Germline loops: CDR1 MNHEY, CDR2 SVGEGT. The CDR3 has 15 amino acids. Trimming took 6 bases from V and 0 from J, leaving 15 bases between them. The CDR3 loop is CASSPSGGLSYEQYF. In DNA, the CDR3 is TGTGCCAGCAGCCCCTCAGGGGGGCTCTCCTACGAGCAGTACTTC.

This chain uses TRBV6-1 with TRBJ1-3, with D perhaps TRBD1 (5 bases). Germline V gene sequence: CDR1 MNHNS, CDR2 SASEGT. CDR3 length: 15 amino acids. The germline V and J ends were trimmed by 11 bases and 0 bases, with 17 bases remaining between them. CDR3 in DNA: TGTGCCGGGAGGCAGGGCATATCCTCTGGAAACACCATATATTTT. It specifies CAGRQGISSGNTIYF.

The table lists this clonotype with a few counts. The CDR3, as DNA: TGTGCCAGCAGCACGGCCCGAGAGAGGGCCCAGTACTTC. This translates into CASSTARERAQYF. J is TRBJ2-5 and V is TRBV28; possibly TRBD2 for D (5 bases). Germline loops: CDR1 MDHEN, CDR2 SYDVKM. Trimming removed 6 bases at V and 9 bases at J, with 17 bases between. The CDR3 runs 13 residues.

This chain joins TRBV2 and TRBJ1-1; 9 bases line up with TRBD1. CDR1 is SNHLY and CDR2 is FYNNEI in the germline V gene. The CDR3 has 14 amino acids. After removal of 6 bases from V and 6 bases from J, the junction contained 8 bases not matched to a gene. The CDR3 coding sequence is TGTGCCAGCAGGAGGGACAGGGTCCCCCCTGAAGCTTTCTTT. As protein: CASRRDRVPPEAFF.